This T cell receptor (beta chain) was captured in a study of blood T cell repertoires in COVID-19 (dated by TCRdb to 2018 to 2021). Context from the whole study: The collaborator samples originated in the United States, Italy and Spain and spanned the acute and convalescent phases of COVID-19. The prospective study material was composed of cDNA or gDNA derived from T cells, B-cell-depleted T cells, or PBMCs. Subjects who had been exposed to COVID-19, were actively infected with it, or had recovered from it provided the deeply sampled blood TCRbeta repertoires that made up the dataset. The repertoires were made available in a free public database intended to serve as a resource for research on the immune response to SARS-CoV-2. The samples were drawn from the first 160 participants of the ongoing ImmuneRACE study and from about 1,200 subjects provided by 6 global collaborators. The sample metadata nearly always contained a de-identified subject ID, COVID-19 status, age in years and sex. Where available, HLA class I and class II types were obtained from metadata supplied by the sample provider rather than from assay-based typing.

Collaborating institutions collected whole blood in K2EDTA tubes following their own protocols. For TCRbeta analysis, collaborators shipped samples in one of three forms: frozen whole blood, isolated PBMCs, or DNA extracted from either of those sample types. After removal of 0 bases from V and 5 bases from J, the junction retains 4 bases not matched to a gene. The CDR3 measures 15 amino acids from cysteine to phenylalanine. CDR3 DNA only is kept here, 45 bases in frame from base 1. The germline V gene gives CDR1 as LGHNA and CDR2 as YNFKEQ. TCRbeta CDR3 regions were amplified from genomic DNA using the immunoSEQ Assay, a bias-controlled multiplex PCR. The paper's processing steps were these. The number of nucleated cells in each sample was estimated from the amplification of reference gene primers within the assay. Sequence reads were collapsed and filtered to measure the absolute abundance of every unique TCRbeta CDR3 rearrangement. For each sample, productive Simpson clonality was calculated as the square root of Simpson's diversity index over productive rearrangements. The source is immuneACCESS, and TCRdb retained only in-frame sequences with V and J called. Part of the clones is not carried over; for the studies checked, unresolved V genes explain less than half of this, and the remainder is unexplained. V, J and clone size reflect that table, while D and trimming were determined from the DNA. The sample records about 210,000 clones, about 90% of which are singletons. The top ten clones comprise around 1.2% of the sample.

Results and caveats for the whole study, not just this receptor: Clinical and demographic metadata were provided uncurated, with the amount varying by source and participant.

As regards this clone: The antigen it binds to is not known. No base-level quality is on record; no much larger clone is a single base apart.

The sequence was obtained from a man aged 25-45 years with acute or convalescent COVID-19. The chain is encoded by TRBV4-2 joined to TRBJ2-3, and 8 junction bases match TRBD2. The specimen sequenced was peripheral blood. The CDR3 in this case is CASSQDGAGGDTQYF. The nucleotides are TGTGCCAGCAGCCAAGATGGGGCGGGAGGAGATACGCAGTATTTT.